This T cell receptor beta chain was retrieved from a study of blood T cell repertoires in COVID-19. Sequenced by immunoSEQ multiplex PCR; TCRdb stores in-frame clones only, minus some. This table holds approximately 170,000 clones, around 82% found once. V shed 8 bases and J shed 0 bases, with 8 bases lying between them. Germline V lookup: CDR1 MNHEY, CDR2 SVGAGI. The length of the CDR3 is 13 residues. The sample consisted of PBMCs or T cells enriched from blood (not recorded which). The clonotype originates from a woman between 50 and 59 years old in a cohort exposed to, infected with or recovered from COVID-19 (not recorded which). This rearrangement joins TRBV6-5 to TRBJ2-1, with D uncertain. CDR3 loop: CASVRGSYNEQFF. CDR3 coding DNA: TGTGCCAGCGTTCGCGGCTCCTACAATGAGCAGTTCTTC.